The present T cell receptor beta chain was sequenced within a study of blood T cell repertoires in COVID-19. Across the whole study: Sample material is recorded as cDNA or gDNA derived from T cells, B-cell-depleted T cells, or PBMCs.

The CDR3 length is 13 residues. Germline values: CDR1 SGHNT, CDR2 YENEEA. V gave up 1 base and J gave up 6 bases, with 6 bases separating them. TCRdb's table, derived via immunoSEQ multiplex PCR, lists solely in-frame clones and lacks some. The sample holds 200,000 to 300,000 clones, around 89% seen once. The sequenced sample was PBMCs or T cells enriched from blood (not recorded which). The chain couples TRBV11-3 to TRBJ2-2; no clear D. The origin of this receptor is a woman younger than 45 who had recovered from COVID-19. For the CDR3, the DNA is TGTGCCAGCAGCTTAGTATTCCCCGGGGAGCTGTTTTTT. Translation gives CASSLVFPGELFF. Filled out from reference TRBV11-3 and TRBJ2-2, the complete variable domain reads EAGVVQSPRYKIIEKKQPVAFWCNPISGHNTLYWYLQNLGQGPELLIRYENEEAVDDSQLPKDRFSAERLKGVDSTLKIQPAELGDSAVYLCASSLVFPGELFFGEGSRLTVL.